What follows are 20 T cell receptor beta chains derived from one specimen sequenced in a study of control samples from healthy donors and cancer patients. Repertoires were generated with immunoSEQ multiplex PCR, while TCRdb's copy carries only in-frame clones and drops some. The sample lists fewer than 100,000 clones, roughly 82% occurring once. The sample comprised blood. All receptors derive from a man aged 55 to 69 in good health.

The V call is TRBV6-4, the J call TRBJ1-1, with 10 bases fitting TRBD1. Germline trimming cut 3 bases from V and 5 bases from J; bases unmatched to any gene: 9. Germline CDR1 is MRHNA and CDR2 is SNTAGT. This CDR3 region has 16 residues. The CDR3 DNA sequence: TGTGCCAGCAGTGATTCATCCGGACAGGGGGGGACTGAAGCTTTCTTT. It yields the protein CASSDSSGQGGTEAFF.

The V gene is TRBV9, the J gene TRBJ2-2; 10 nucleotides agree with TRBD1. The CDR3 has 17 amino acids. Germline CDR1 and CDR2: SGDLS and YYNGEE. The junction had 7 bases not matched to a gene; V was cut back by 4 bases and J by 1 base. The CDR3 here is CASSLPWDRGNTGELFF. CDR3 nucleotides: TGTGCCAGCAGCCTACCGTGGGACAGGGGGAACACCGGGGAGCTGTTTTTT.

The chain is built from TRBV9 and TRBJ1-6, with a possible D match to TRBD1 (6 bases). Per the germline V gene, CDR1 is SGDLS and CDR2 is YYNGEE. The CDR3 totals 17 residues. Trimming cost V 2 bases and J 9 bases, with 21 bases left between them. The CDR3 nucleotides read TGTGCCAGCAGCGTGGGGGCATACAGGGAAAAAGGTTCACCCCTCCACTTT. Residues: CASSVGAYREKGSPLHF.

The CDR3 nucleotides read TGTGCCACGGGGGCCTGGATGAACACTGAAGCTTTCTTT. Its protein is CATGAWMNTEAFF. The V call is TRBV19, the J call TRBJ1-1, with D tentatively TRBD1 (6 bases). The length of the CDR3 is 13 residues. Trimming removed 10 bases at V and 0 bases at J, with 12 bases between. Germline V gives CDR1 LNHDA, CDR2 SQIVND (reference sequence).

The sample holds a few counts of this clone. The CDR3 loop reads CAWSALGQGPHYEQYF. Here the CDR3 DNA reads TGTGCCTGGAGCGCCTTAGGACAGGGGCCTCACTACGAGCAGTACTTC. This chain uses TRBV30 with TRBJ2-7; 9 bases map to TRBD1. Germline CDR1 is GTSNPN and CDR2 is SVGIG (reference sequence). CDR3 length: 16 residues. J lost 3 bases, V lost 3 bases, and 12 bases had no gene match.

This clone was seen a single time. V and J are TRBV19 and TRBJ2-1; possibly TRBD1 for D (6 bases). The V gene lost 1 base and the J gene lost 6 bases, with 7 bases spanning the gap. Germline V gene sequence: CDR1 LNHDA, CDR2 SQIVND (reference sequence). This CDR3 region has 13 residues. CDR3 in DNA: TGTGCCAGTAGTATAGGACAGGTCAATGAGCAGTTCTTC. Protein product: CASSIGQVNEQFF.

This clone was recorded once. The V and J genes are TRBV7-9 and TRBJ1-1, with D perhaps TRBD1 (6 bases). The V and J ends lost 5 bases and 8 bases respectively, with 18 bases between them. Germline lookup yields CDR1 SEHNR and CDR2 FQNEAQ (reference sequence). The CDR3 totals 14 residues. DNA of the CDR3: TGTGCCAGCAGCCCAGTCCTGGGGGCGGGAGAAGCTTTCTTT. Translated, it gives CASSPVLGAGEAFF.

The chain is built from TRBV3-1 (or the pseudogene TRBV3-2) and TRBJ2-3; D not certain. The CDR3 length is 17 residues. Trimming took off 0 bases at V and 2 bases at J, with 15 bases between the two ends. Germline V gene lookup returns CDR1 LGHDT and CDR2 YNNKEL (reference sequence). CDR3 sequence (DNA): TGTGCCAGCAGCCAAGATCTGGCCGGGCACTCCACAGATACGCAGTATTTT. It specifies CASSQDLAGHSTDTQYF.

V usage is TRBV15 and J usage is TRBJ1-1; no definite D call. Trimming shortened V by 3 bases and J by 6 bases, and 14 bases separated the two germline ends. Germline V CDR1 and CDR2: LNHNV, YYDKDF (reference sequence). This CDR3 has 14 amino acids. The CDR3 DNA follows: TGTGCCACCAGCAGGGATCCGGCCGCCTCTGAAGCTTTCTTT. This codes for CATSRDPAASEAFF.

V gene TRBV12-3 or TRBV12-4 combines with J gene TRBJ1-1; D gene unclear. The CDR3 consists of 13 residues. Trimming stripped 6 bases from V and 1 base from J, with 9 bases between. DNA for the CDR3: TGTGCCAGCAGCCCATGGGAGAACACTGAAGCTTTCTTT. It is translated as CASSPWENTEAFF.

The chain uses TRBV7-9 and TRBJ1-1; perhaps TRBD1 as D (5 bases). This CDR3 region has 14 residues. Germline V gene data show CDR1 as SEHNR and CDR2 as FQNEAQ (reference sequence). V gave up 5 bases and J gave up 7 bases, with 17 bases separating them. The CDR3 sequence: CASSHLTGPREAFF. The CDR3 DNA follows: TGTGCCAGCAGCCATCTTACAGGTCCCCGTGAAGCTTTCTTT.

The chain combines TRBV13 with TRBJ1-4; D might be TRBD1 (5 bases). The CDR3 runs to 14 residues. Trimming stripped 6 bases from V and 4 bases from J, with 12 bases between. CDR1 is PRHDT and CDR2 is FYEKMQ in the germline V gene (reference sequence). The chain's CDR3 is CASSPQGDNEKLFF. In nucleotides, the CDR3 is TGTGCCAGCAGTCCGCAGGGAGATAATGAAAAACTGTTTTTT.

The chain joins TRBV7-9 to TRBJ2-1; no clear D gene. The germline V gene has CDR1 SEHNR and CDR2 FQNEAQ (reference sequence). Between the trimmed V and J ends, which lost 1 base and 0 bases, there was a span of 10 bases. The CDR3 length is 16 residues. CDR3 sequence reads: CASSLGPGSSYNEQFF. CDR3 DNA sequence: TGTGCCAGCAGCTTAGGGCCGGGTAGCTCCTACAATGAGCAGTTCTTC. The variable domain in full, with the rest retrieved from reference TRBV7-9 and TRBJ2-1, is DTGVSQNPRHKITKRGQNVTFRCDPISEHNRLYWYRQTLGQGPEFLTYFQNEAQLEKSRLLSDRFSAERPKGSFSTLEIQRTEQGDSAMYLCASSLGPGSSYNEQFFGPGTRLTVL.

V is TRBV10-3 and J is TRBJ1-5; the D is unclear. Trimming stripped 0 bases from V and 0 bases from J, with 6 bases between. The CDR3 spans 15 residues. Germline V gene data show CDR1 as ENHRY and CDR2 as SYGVKD. For the CDR3, the DNA is TGTGCCATCAGTGAGTCTGGGAGTAGCAATCAGCCCCAGCATTTT. It yields the protein CAISESGSSNQPQHF.

This clone was counted a few times. Other DNA sequences in the sample encode the same CDR3. The genes are TRBV5-4 and TRBJ2-1; D gene uncertain. Trimming stripped 4 bases from V and 7 bases from J, with 12 bases between. This CDR3 is 13 amino acids long. Germline CDR1 reads SGHNT; CDR2 reads YYREEE (reference sequence). CDR3 sequence (DNA): TGTGCCAGCAGCCTGACGAGTCCGAATGAGCAGTTCTTC. It codes for CASSLTSPNEQFF.

J is TRBJ2-1 and V is TRBV4-2; the D gene is possibly TRBD2 (5 bases). CDR3 length: 16 residues. V was cut by 1 base and J by 3 bases, with 13 bases left in between. CDR1 and CDR2 from the germline V gene are LGHNA and YNFKEQ. The CDR3 coding sequence is TGTGCCAGCAGCCAAGCCAGCGGTCTCGTCTACAATGAGCAGTTCTTC. It translates to CASSQASGLVYNEQFF.

This clone was seen just once. The chain employs TRBV25-1 and TRBJ2-5; no clear D. Per the germline V gene, CDR1 is MGHDK and CDR2 is SYGVNS. Trimming shortened V by 5 bases and J by 0 bases, and 10 bases separated the two germline ends. CDR3 length: 14 residues. The CDR3 sequence: CASSPAVYQETQYF. The CDR3 DNA sequence: TGTGCCAGCAGTCCGGCGGTGTACCAAGAGACCCAGTACTTC.

The V and J genes are TRBV10-3 and TRBJ2-3; D is possibly TRBD2 (5 bases). Germline V gene sequence: CDR1 ENHRY, CDR2 SYGVKD. V dropped 6 bases and J dropped 0 bases, with 13 bases sitting between them. This CDR3 is built from 15 residues. DNA of the CDR3: TGTGCCATCAGCTCCCGGGGATCTAGCACAGATACGCAGTATTTT. Amino acid sequence: CAISSRGSSTDTQYF.

The chain combines TRBV6-6 with TRBJ1-1; the D gene is possibly TRBD1 (5 bases). The V and J ends lost 9 bases and 1 base respectively, with 15 bases between them. The CDR3 is made up of 14 amino acids. The V gene's germline CDR1 is MNHNY and CDR2 SVGAGI (reference sequence). The CDR3 DNA sequence: TGTGCCAGTACAGATCGCAGGGCGAACACTGAAGCTTTCTTT. Protein product: CASTDRRANTEAFF.

The chain combines TRBV30 with TRBJ2-1; 9 bases map to TRBD2. The J segment lost 6 bases and the V segment lost 5 bases, leaving 2 bases of the junction unmatched. The CDR3 contains 12 residues. Germline CDR1 reads GTSNPN; CDR2 reads SVGIG (reference sequence). CDR3 DNA sequence: TGTGCCTGGGGACTAGCGCGCAATGAGCAGTTCTTC. Amino acids: CAWGLARNEQFF. Complete variable domain (other parts from reference TRBV30 and TRBJ2-1): SQTIHQWPATLVQPVGSPLSLECTVEGTSNPNLYWYRQAAGRGLQLLFYSVGIGQISSEVPQNLSASRPQDRQFILSSKKLLLSDSGFYLCAWGLARNEQFFGPGTRLTVL.